The next 8 T cell receptor beta chains were all read from a single sample in a study of blood T cell repertoires in COVID-19. This table comes from immunoSEQ multiplex PCR, and its TCRdb copy is limited to in-frame clones, with some not included. The repertoire holds 270,000 or so clones, with 80% to 85% as singletons. Source material: PBMCs or T cells enriched from blood (not recorded which). The receptors were gathered from a man aged 45-60 years who had recovered from COVID-19.

The rearrangement joins TRBV6-4 to TRBJ1-1; 8 nucleotides match TRBD1. The junction had 4 bases not matched to a gene; V was cut back by 6 bases and J by 4 bases. Germline-derived CDR1 and CDR2 are MRHNA and SNTAGT. The CDR3 sequence is 13 residues long. The CDR3, as DNA: TGTGCCAGCAGGGCCACAGGGGGCACTGAAGCTTTCTTT. This encodes CASRATGGTEAFF.

The CDR3: CASSYEAGTYEQYF. DNA for the CDR3: TGTGCCAGCAGTTACGAGGCGGGGACCTACGAGCAGTACTTC. This chain joins TRBV6-5 and TRBJ2-7; a possible D gene is TRBD2 (6 bases). Germline V gene lookup returns CDR1 MNHEY and CDR2 SVGAGI. The CDR3 is 14 residues long. Trimming shortened V by 2 bases and J by 2 bases, and 10 bases separated the two germline ends.

The CDR3 bases are TGTGCCAGTAGTATAGATCGGGAGGGCAGCAAGACCCAGTACTTC. It yields the protein CASSIDREGSKTQYF. The chain links TRBV19 to TRBJ2-5, with 8 nucleotides matching TRBD2. Per the germline V gene, CDR1 is LNHDA and CDR2 is SQIVND (reference sequence). This CDR3 is built from 15 residues. Trimming removed 0 bases from V and 6 bases from J; junction bases left unmatched: 6.

The CDR3 loop is CASSSGQAYAEAFF. The CDR3 DNA is TGTGCCAGCAGCTCGGGACAGGCGTACGCTGAAGCTTTCTTT. The chain combines TRBV11-3 with TRBJ1-1; 8 bases are a match to TRBD1. The CDR3 contains 14 residues. The V gene's germline CDR1 is SGHNT and CDR2 YENEEA. V gave up 4 bases and J gave up 6 bases; unmatched junction bases: 7.

The CDR3 DNA reads as TGTGCCAGCAGCTTATCGGGCGGGAGGGCTGAAGCTTTCTTT. Protein product: CASSLSGGRAEAFF. The J gene is TRBJ1-1, the V gene TRBV11-2, with unresolved D. Germline-derived CDR1 and CDR2 are SGHAT and FQNNGV. V was cut by 2 bases and J by 6 bases, with 13 bases left in between. The CDR3 consists of 14 residues.

This chain joins TRBV10-1 and TRBJ2-7; 8 bases line up with TRBD1. After removal of 5 bases from V and 7 bases from J, the junction contained 10 bases not matched to a gene. Per the germline V gene, CDR1 is WNHNN and CDR2 is SYGVQD (reference sequence). The CDR3 length is 14 residues. CDR3: CASSSGQGPGEQYF. CDR3 DNA sequence: TGCGCCAGCAGTTCAGGACAGGGACCCGGGGAGCAGTACTTC.

The chain joins TRBV12-3 or TRBV12-4 to TRBJ2-5; D is undetermined. The CDR3 is 13 residues long. V was shortened by 2 bases and J by 0 bases, with 4 bases between the two germline ends. CDR3 protein: CASSLQDQETQYF. CDR3 DNA sequence: TGTGCCAGCAGTTTACAGGACCAAGAGACCCAGTACTTC.

The J gene is TRBJ1-4, the V gene TRBV20-1, with unresolved D. This CDR3 contains 12 residues. CDR1 and CDR2 (germline): DFQATT, SNEGSKA (reference sequence). V gave up 3 bases and J gave up 8 bases, with 10 bases separating them. CDR3 sequence reads: CSASNLREKLFF. The CDR3 nucleotides read TGCAGTGCTAGTAACTTGAGAGAAAAACTGTTTTTT.